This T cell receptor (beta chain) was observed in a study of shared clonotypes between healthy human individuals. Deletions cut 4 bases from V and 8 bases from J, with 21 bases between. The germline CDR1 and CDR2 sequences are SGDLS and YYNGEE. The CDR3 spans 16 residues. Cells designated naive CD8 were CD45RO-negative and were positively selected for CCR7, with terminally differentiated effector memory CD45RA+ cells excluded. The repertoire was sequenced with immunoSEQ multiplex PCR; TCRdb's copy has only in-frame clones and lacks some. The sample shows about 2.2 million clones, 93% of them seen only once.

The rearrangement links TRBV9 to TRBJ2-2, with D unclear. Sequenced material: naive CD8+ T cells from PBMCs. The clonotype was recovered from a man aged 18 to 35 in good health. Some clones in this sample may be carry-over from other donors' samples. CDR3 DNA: TGTGCCAGCAGCCTAACGAACTTGCCCCGGACGGGGGAGCTGTTTTTT. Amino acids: CASSLTNLPRTGELFF.